These T cell receptor beta chains were read from a single sample in a study of early T cells in non-severe SARS-CoV-2 infection. TCRdb called the 5' RACE reads again in MiXCR, with one record for every CDR3 protein. The sample consists of about 80,000 distinct CDR3 sequences, around a tenth of them appearing once. Sequencing used whole blood. The source is an adult who was a healthcare worker with PCR-confirmed SARS-CoV-2 infection or an uninfected control (not recorded which). CDR3s include the opening cysteine and the closing phenylalanine or tryptophan. D genes are given only for firm matches. Rows give clone size only sometimes, using once, few, many, or a class for an expanded clone.

many TRBJ2-2 TRBD2 TRBV20-1 TGCAGTGCTAGTTTCACCGTGACTAGCGGTTCGAACACCGGGGAGCTGTTTTTT CSASFTVTSGSNTGELFF
few TRBJ2-4 NA TRBV19 TGTGCCAGTAGTCCGCTCTCCCTAGCCAAAAACATTCAGTACTTC CASSPLSLAKNIQYF
few TRBJ1-4 NA TRBV15 TGTGCCACCAGTCCCCAAGCCCGGGCTGTTGAAAAACTGTTTTTT CATSPQARAVEKLFF
NA TRBJ2-2 NA TRBV2 TGTGCCAAGGACTCAGGGAACACCGGGGAGCTGTTTTTT CAKDSGNTGELFF
few TRBJ2-1 NA TRBV5-1 TGCGCCAGCAGCTTAGAGGACACTTACAATGAGCAGTTCTTC CASSLEDTYNEQFF
NA TRBJ2-7 NA TRBV7-2 TGTGCCAGCAGCTATATAGTCCCCTACGAGCAGTACTTC CASSYIVPYEQYF
NA TRBJ1-4 TRBD1 TRBV5-1 TGCGCCAGCAGCTCGGGACAGGGGGCAGCTAATGAAAAACTGTTTTTT CASSSGQGAANEKLFF
few TRBJ2-5 NA TRBV6-2/TRBV6-3 TGTGCCAGCAGTACCGAAACTTGGAGAAACCAAGAGACCCAGTACTTC CASSTETWRNQETQYF
few TRBJ2-2 NA TRBV20-1 TGCAGTGCTAGAAGGGCGGCCGGGGAGCTGTTTTTT CSARRAAGELFF
few TRBJ2-5 TRBD1 TRBV13 TGTGCCAGCAGCTTTACCCTTGGACAGGTCTTGGAGACCCAGTACTTC CASSFTLGQVLETQYF
many TRBJ2-7 TRBD2 TRBV5-1 TGCGCCAGCAGTCCTAGCGGGGGCGCAAGCTCCTACGAGCAGTACTTC CASSPSGGASSYEQYF
NA TRBJ2-7 NA TRBV28 TGTGCCAGCAGTTTAATCCGGACAGTCGAGCAGTACTTC CASSLIRTVEQYF
few TRBJ1-4 TRBD1 TRBV12-3/TRBV12-4 TGTGCCAGCAGCTTCGACAGGGGAGCTAATGAAAAACTGTTTTTT CASSFDRGANEKLFF
few TRBJ1-1 NA TRBV7-2 TGTGCCAGCAGACCTAGAGGGAACACTGAAGCTTTCTTT CASRPRGNTEAFF
few TRBJ2-4 NA TRBV7-3 TGTGCCAGCAGCCAGGGGACTGGCGGAAGCATTCAGTACTTC CASSQGTGGSIQYF
few TRBJ1-6 NA TRBV7-2 TGTGCCAGCGGCAGGGGTCCGGATTCACCCCTCCACTTT CASGRGPDSPLHF
NA TRBJ2-7 NA TRBV18 TGTGCCAGCTCAGCCTCACGGGGGTCCTACGAGCAGTACTTC CASSASRGSYEQYF
NA TRBJ2-1 NA TRBV7-8 TGTGCCAGCAGCCCATATCAGTTGTCAGGGCAGTTCTTC CASSPYQLSGQFF
many TRBJ2-7 TRBD1 TRBV19 TGTGCCAGTAGCAAGACCTCGTGGGACAGCCCTCGCGAGCAGTACTTC CASSKTSWDSPREQYF
NA TRBJ2-1 NA TRBV3-1 TGTGCCAGCAGCCGTTACACCGCCTACAATGAGCAGTTCTTC CASSRYTAYNEQFF
NA TRBJ1-1 NA TRBV30 TGTGCCTGGAGTGTTGGAGGGGAGGCTTTCTTT CAWSVGGEAFF
few TRBJ2-7 TRBD2 TRBV27 TGTGCCAGCAGTCGTAGCGGGAGGGCCAGCGAGCAGTACTTC CASSRSGRASEQYF
NA TRBJ2-2 NA TRBV7-2 TGTGCCAGCAGCTTAGGGGCCGGCGGGGAGCTGTTTTTT CASSLGAGGELFF
many TRBJ2-2 TRBD2 TRBV3-1 TGTGCCAGCAGGAACAACCTAGCGGGAGTGGCCGGGGAGCTGTTTTTT CASRNNLAGVAGELFF
many TRBJ2-1 TRBD2 TRBV12-3/TRBV12-4 TGTGCCAGCAGTTCGACTAGCGGGAGGGCCGCCTACAATGAGCAGTTCTTC CASSSTSGRAAYNEQFF
many TRBJ2-7 TRBD2 TRBV9 TGTGCCAGCAGCGGTGGACTAGAACCCCGCGAGCAGTACTTC CASSGGLEPREQYF
many TRBJ2-1 TRBD2 TRBV20-1 TGCAGTGCTAGCGGGACTAGCGGGAGGGCCCTATACAATGAGCAGTTCTTC CSASGTSGRALYNEQFF
NA TRBJ2-5 NA TRBV15 TGTGCCACCAGCGGGCGAGGAGGGCAAGAGACCCAGTACTTC CATSGRGGQETQYF
many TRBJ2-4 NA TRBV6-5 TGTGCCAGCAGTCGGGACATAGAAAACATTCAGTACTTC CASSRDIENIQYF
many TRBJ2-1 TRBD2 TRBV27 TGTGCCAGCAGTCCCCCTAACGGGGGAACTAGCGGGAGGTATGAGCAGTTCTTC CASSPPNGGTSGRYEQFF
NA TRBJ1-6 NA TRBV2 TGTGCCAGCAGTGTAGGGGCCGGCAGTACCCACTCTTCACCCCTCCACTTT CASSVGAGSTHSSPLHF
few TRBJ2-5 TRBD1 TRBV2 TGTGCCAGCAACCAGTACAGGGGCGGCCAAGAGACCCAGTACTTC CASNQYRGGQETQYF
NA TRBJ2-2 TRBD2 TRBV3-1 TGTGCCAGCAGGGGAGCGGGAGTTTTCACCGGGGAGCTGTTTTTT CASRGAGVFTGELFF
NA TRBJ2-7 NA TRBV15 TGTGCCACCAGCGGCCAATCCGGGTCCACTCTCGAGCAGTACTTC CATSGQSGSTLEQYF
NA TRBJ2-7 NA TRBV27 TGTGCCAGCAGTTTACGGGCCAGGTACTCCTACGAGCAGTACTTC CASSLRARYSYEQYF
many TRBJ2-1 NA TRBV28 TGTGCCAGCAGCCCGAGGGACGGCAGGCGCGAGCAGTTCTTC CASSPRDGRREQFF
NA TRBJ2-2 NA TRBV10-3 TGTGCCATCAGCCGGGACACCTCGAACACCGGGGAGCTGTTTTTT CAISRDTSNTGELFF
many TRBJ1-2 NA TRBV5-6 TGTGCCAGCAGCTTGTCAGGCTTTGACTATGGCTACACCTTC CASSLSGFDYGYTF
NA TRBJ2-7 TRBD1 TRBV7-2 TGTGCCAGCAGGACTACAGGGGGTAAGGAGTACGAGCAGTACTTC CASRTTGGKEYEQYF
many TRBJ2-1 NA TRBV28 TGTGCCAGCAGTGGGGGGACCATCAACAATGAGCAGTTCTTC CASSGGTINNEQFF
many TRBJ1-5 NA TRBV20-1 TGCAGTGCTAGAGGAAGGGACCATCAGCCCCAGCATTTT CSARGRDHQPQHF
few TRBJ2-7 NA TRBV20-1 TGCAGTGCTAACAGGGATTCCTACGAGCAGTACTTC CSANRDSYEQYF
many TRBJ2-3 TRBD2 TRBV28 TGTGCCAGCAGTCCCCCGGGACTAGCGGGACTCACAGATACGCAGTATTTT CASSPPGLAGLTDTQYF
NA TRBJ2-7 TRBD1 TRBV20-1 TGCAGTGCCGCCTCGTGGGACAGGTCCGACGAGCAGTACTTC CSAASWDRSDEQYF
many TRBJ1-6 TRBD1 TRBV10-3 TGTGCCATCAGGGGGACAGGGAACTCACCCCTCCACTTT CAIRGTGNSPLHF